The next 24 T cell receptor beta chains were all read from a single sample in a study of cytomegalovirus exposure and HLA in healthy donors. PCR was performed using 60 Vbeta and 13 Jbeta primers. TCRdb's table, derived via immunoSEQ multiplex PCR, lists solely in-frame clones and lacks some. The sample has 200,000 to 300,000 clones, roughly 87% seen once. The source material was PBMCs. These TCRs come from a woman between 35 and 50 years old in good health and CMV-seropositive.

The chain joins TRBV5-1 to TRBJ2-3; TRBD2 matches 8 bases. The CDR3 contains 14 residues. The V gene's germline CDR1 is SGHRS and CDR2 YFSETQ. Trimming at V came to 7 bases and at J to 2 bases, leaving 6 bases not matched to a gene. The CDR3 spells CASRRRGATDTQYF. In DNA, the CDR3 is TGCGCCAGCCGAAGGCGGGGGGCCACAGATACGCAGTATTTT.

The rearrangement uses TRBV7-9 and TRBJ1-5; 10 bases are shared with TRBD1. V dropped 5 bases and J dropped 4; count of bases not matched to a gene: 2. The CDR3 loop spans 14 amino acids. CDR1 and CDR2 (germline): SEHNR, FQNEAQ (reference sequence). The CDR3 DNA reads TGTGCCAGCAGCCTGGGACAGGGGAATCAGCCCCAGCATTTT. This translates into CASSLGQGNQPQHF.

The rearrangement links TRBV18 to TRBJ1-5, with D possibly TRBD1 on 5 matching bases. V was trimmed by 3 bases and J by 1 base, leaving 13 bases between them. The germline V gene encodes CDR1 KGHSH and CDR2 LQKENI. The CDR3 spans 16 residues. The CDR3 protein is CASSPGGGRSNQPQHF. The CDR3 nucleotides are TGTGCCAGCTCACCTGGGGGGGGTAGAAGCAATCAGCCCCAGCATTTT.

The chain joins TRBV13 to TRBJ2-7, with 9 nucleotides matching TRBD2. From germline, CDR1 is PRHDT and CDR2 FYEKMQ (reference sequence). Unmatched junction bases numbered 7, after V lost 7 bases and J lost 6 bases. The CDR3 spans 13 residues. CDR3 sequence (DNA): TGTGCCAGCACCCCGGGGCGGGGGGGCGAGCAGTACTTC. Amino acid sequence: CASTPGRGGEQYF.

The rearrangement joins TRBV12-5 to TRBJ2-7, with TRBD2 matching 7 bases. The trim removed 2 bases at V and 3 bases at J, leaving 7 bases unmatched. CDR3 length: 15 residues. Germline loops: CDR1 LGHNT, CDR2 FRNRAP. CDR3 coding DNA: TGTGCTAGTGGTTTGTGGGGAGCGGGGAGCTACGAGCAGTACTTC. The encoded protein is CASGLWGAGSYEQYF.

The chain couples TRBV11-2 to TRBJ2-1; D gene unclear. In germline, CDR1 is SGHAT, CDR2 FQNNGV. The length of the CDR3 is 13 residues. The V gene lost 5 bases and the J gene lost 6 bases, with 11 bases spanning the gap. DNA for the CDR3: TGTGCCAGCAGCCGTGGGCGCCGCAATGAGCAGTTCTTC. This gives the protein CASSRGRRNEQFF. The variable domain in full, completed from reference TRBV11-2 and TRBJ2-1, reads EAGVAQSPRYKIIEKRQSVAFWCNPISGHATLYWYQQILGQGPKLLIQFQNNGVVDDSQLPKDRFSAERLKGVDSTLKIQPAKLEDSAVYLCASSRGRRNEQFFGPGTRLTVL.

This clone was recorded a few times. V is TRBV6-1 and J is TRBJ2-1, with 8 bases aligning to TRBD2. Germline CDR1 is MNHNS and CDR2 is SASEGT. With V trimmed by 5 bases and J by 5 bases, 8 bases remained unmatched. The CDR3 extends over 15 amino acids. The CDR3 sequence: CASSLELAANNEQFF. The CDR3, as DNA: TGTGCCAGCAGTCTGGAACTAGCGGCCAACAATGAGCAGTTCTTC.

The V and J genes are TRBV15 and TRBJ2-7; 9 bases fit TRBD1. V lost 2 bases, J lost 0 bases, and 11 bases stayed unmatched. The CDR3 runs 18 residues. CDR1 is LNHNV and CDR2 is YYDKDF in the germline V gene (reference sequence). CDR3 loop: CATSRPGTGTLRSYEQYF. The CDR3 DNA reads TGTGCCACCAGCAGACCCGGGACAGGGACTCTCCGCTCCTACGAGCAGTACTTC. Based on the CDR3 plus reference TRBV15 and TRBJ2-7, the full variable domain is DAMVIQNPRYQVTQFGKPVTLSCSQTLNHNVMYWYQQKSSQAPKLLFHYYDKDFNNEADTPDNFQSRRPNTSFCFLDIRSPGLGDTAMYLCATSRPGTGTLRSYEQYFGPGTRLTVT.

V usage is TRBV9 and J usage is TRBJ2-2; D is undetermined. CDR1 is SGDLS, CDR2 YYNGEE, per germline. The CDR3 spans 13 residues. Trimming cost V 0 bases and J 6 bases, with 6 bases left between them. The CDR3 reads CASSVEPAGELFF. The CDR3, as DNA: TGTGCCAGCAGCGTAGAACCAGCCGGGGAGCTGTTTTTT. Drawing the rest from reference TRBV9 and TRBJ2-2, the complete variable domain is DSGVTQTPKHLITATGQRVTLRCSPRSGDLSVYWYQQSLDQGLQFLIQYYNGEERAKGNILERFSAQQFPDLHSELNLSSLELGDSALYFCASSVEPAGELFFGEGSRLTVL.

A few counts support this clone. The chain employs TRBV11-2 and TRBJ2-3; 7 bases line up with TRBD1. The CDR3 contains 18 residues. The germline CDR1 and CDR2 sequences are SGHAT and FQNNGV. V gave up 6 bases and J gave up 4 bases; unmatched junction bases: 19. DNA for the CDR3: TGTGCCAGCAGTTCTAGGAGCCAAGGGAACACAGGGGCAGATACGCAGTATTTT. It yields the protein CASSSRSQGNTGADTQYF.

This clone was observed once. The V call is TRBV6-1, the J call TRBJ1-1, with a possible D match to TRBD1 (6 bases). This CDR3 has 15 residues. Trimming removed 2 bases from V and 2 bases from J, with 12 bases in between. The V gene's germline CDR1 is MNHNS and CDR2 SASEGT. CDR3 sequence: CASSEQGRRNTEAFF. DNA of the CDR3: TGTGCCAGCAGTGAACAGGGGAGAAGAAACACTGAAGCTTTCTTT.

The rearrangement uses TRBV5-4 and TRBJ1-1; no definite D call. The V and J ends lost 0 bases and 0 bases respectively, with 6 bases between them. The CDR3 spans 14 residues. Germline V lookup: CDR1 SGHNT, CDR2 YYREEE (reference sequence). The CDR3 here is CASSLDPVNTEAFF. Here the CDR3 DNA reads TGTGCCAGCAGCTTGGATCCGGTGAACACTGAAGCTTTCTTT.

This clone was seen once. CDR3 amino acids: CASNHGTGDPPDQETQYF. The DNA for the CDR3 is TGTGCCAGCAACCACGGGACAGGGGACCCACCAGACCAAGAGACCCAGTACTTC. This chain links TRBV21-1 with TRBJ2-5; no check of the table's D call, TRBD1, against the DNA was made. TRBV21-1 represents a pseudogene. The CDR3 covers 18 residues.

The chain couples TRBV4-3 to TRBJ1-3, with 7 bases lining up with TRBD1. J lost 2 bases, V lost 2 bases, and 3 bases had no gene match. The CDR3 is 15 residues long. CDR1 and CDR2 from the germline V gene are LGHNA and YSLEER. The CDR3 region is CASSQQQGPGNTIYF. CDR3 sequence (DNA): TGCGCCAGCAGCCAACAACAGGGGCCTGGAAACACCATATATTTT.

The gene calls are TRBV2 and TRBJ1-5; the D gene is possibly TRBD1 (6 bases). Deletions cut 2 bases from V and 3 bases from J, with 11 bases between. The V gene's germline CDR1 is SNHLY and CDR2 FYNNEI. This CDR3 spans 15 amino acids. The CDR3 DNA follows: TGTGCCAGCAGTGAAACAGGGATGCACAATCAGCCCCAGCATTTT. It translates to CASSETGMHNQPQHF.

This sequence joins TRBV6-1 and TRBJ2-6; TRBD1 matches 10 bases. There are 15 residues in the CDR3. The germline CDR1 and CDR2 sequences are MNHNS and SASEGT. Germline trimming cut 8 bases from V and 0 bases from J; bases unmatched to any gene: 1. The CDR3 DNA reads as TGTGCCAGCCGGACAGGGGGCTCTGGGGCCAACGTCCTGACTTTC. Protein product: CASRTGGSGANVLTF.

This clone was seen a few times. The chain employs TRBV10-3 and TRBJ2-5; 7 positions agree with TRBD2. The J call may not be correct, given that the DNA end is closer to TRBJ2-7. There are 15 residues in the CDR3. From germline, CDR1 is ENHRY and CDR2 SYGVKD. In nucleotides, the CDR3 is TGTGCCATCAGTGACCCCGGACTAGAAACGCGCGAGCAGTACTTC. Its protein product is CAISDPGLETREQYF.

This clone was seen a few times. CDR3 DNA: TGTGCCAGCTCACAAGGGGCACCTGGGGCCAACGTCCTGACTTTC. Encoded protein: CASSQGAPGANVLTF. The gene calls are TRBV18 and TRBJ2-6, with a possible D match to TRBD1 (5 bases). CDR1 KGHSH and CDR2 LQKENI come from the germline V gene. This CDR3 spans 15 amino acids. V lost 4 bases and J 2 bases, leaving 9 bases between the germline ends. Filled out from reference TRBV18 and TRBJ2-6, the complete variable domain reads NAGVMQNPRHLVRRRGQEARLRCSPMKGHSHVYWYRQLPEEGLKFMVYLQKENIIDESGMPKERFSAEFPKEGPSILRIQQVVRGDSAAYFCASSQGAPGANVLTFGAGSRLTVL.

CDR3 amino acids: CASGLDSGANVLTF. As DNA, the CDR3 is TGTGCCAGCGGGCTTGACTCTGGGGCCAACGTCCTGACTTTC. The chain has TRBV2 and TRBJ2-6; D remains unclear. V lost 8 bases, J lost 0 bases, and 8 bases lay in between. The germline CDR1 and CDR2 sequences are SNHLY and FYNNEI. The CDR3 is 14 residues long. Supplemented by reference TRBV2 and TRBJ2-6, the full variable domain reads EPEVTQTPSHQVTQMGQEVILRCVPISNHLYFYWYRQILGQKVEFLVSFYNNEISEKSEIFDDQFSVERPDGSNFTLKIRSTKLEDSAMYFCASGLDSGANVLTFGAGSRLTVL.

The gene calls are TRBV11-1 and TRBJ2-3, with a tentative D call TRBD2 (7 bases). The CDR3 length is 15 residues. V was trimmed by 0 bases and J by 5 bases, leaving 12 bases between them. Germline CDR1 SGHAT, CDR2 FQDESV (reference sequence). CDR3 region: CASSLAGGPGDTQYF. The CDR3, as DNA: TGTGCCAGCAGCTTAGCGGGGGGGCCGGGAGATACGCAGTATTTT. The full variable domain, rest sourced from reference TRBV11-1 and TRBJ2-3, is EAEVAQSPRYKITEKSQAVAFWCDPISGHATLYWYRQILGQGPELLVQFQDESVVDDSQLPKDRFSAERLKGVDSTLKIQPAELGDSAMYLCASSLAGGPGDTQYFGPGTRLTVL.

The chain combines TRBV13 with TRBJ2-1, with D perhaps matching TRBD2 (7 bases). V lost 7 bases to trimming and J lost 7 bases, with 20 bases between them. From germline, CDR1 is PRHDT and CDR2 FYEKMQ (reference sequence). This CDR3 has 15 amino acids. The CDR3 here is CASMLGGGAFNEQFF. The CDR3 DNA follows: TGTGCCAGCATGTTGGGTGGGGGGGCGTTTAATGAGCAGTTCTTC.

This chain links TRBV19 with TRBJ2-3; 9 bases align to TRBD1. Germline-derived CDR1 and CDR2 are LNHDA and SQIVND (reference sequence). CDR3 length equals 15 residues. V trimming: 3 bases; J trimming: 4 bases; junction bases outside the gene matches: 5. The CDR3 region has the DNA TGTGCCAGTAGTATGAGACAGGGGGTCCCAGATACGCAGTATTTT. Translated: CASSMRQGVPDTQYF.

This sequence joins TRBV9 and TRBJ2-3; perhaps TRBD1 as D (6 bases). The CDR3 totals 15 residues. Per the germline V gene, CDR1 is SGDLS and CDR2 is YYNGEE. The V and J ends lost 7 bases and 1 base respectively, with 16 bases between them. Here the CDR3 DNA reads TGTGCCAGCTTCCCAGGGGCCTCCCGCACAGATACGCAGTATTTT. Protein: CASFPGASRTDTQYF.

This chain uses TRBV28 with TRBJ2-2, with D possibly TRBD1 on 5 matching bases. The CDR3 spans 15 residues. V was cut by 6 bases and J by 1 base, with 12 bases left in between. Germline V lookup: CDR1 MDHEN, CDR2 SYDVKM. This CDR3 is CASRVGTGNTGELFF. The DNA for the CDR3 is TGTGCCAGCAGGGTAGGCACAGGGAACACCGGGGAGCTGTTTTTT.